Presented here are 31 T cell receptor beta chains from one specimen sequenced in a study of blood T cell repertoires in COVID-19. Repertoires were generated with immunoSEQ multiplex PCR, while TCRdb's copy carries only in-frame clones and drops some. This table has about 210,000 clones, 88% appearing once. The sequencing sample was made of peripheral blood. The source of these receptors is an older man with acute or convalescent COVID-19.

The chain joins TRBV5-1 to TRBJ2-3; TRBD2 agrees at 7 bases. V lost 4 bases to trimming and J lost 1 base; unmatched junction nucleotides: 6. The germline V gene encodes CDR1 SGHRS and CDR2 YFSETQ. This CDR3 has 15 amino acids. This CDR3 reads CASSVTSAGTDTQYF. In nucleotides, the CDR3 is TGCGCCAGCAGCGTCACTAGCGCAGGCACAGATACGCAGTATTTT.

The rearrangement links TRBV9 to TRBJ2-1, with 7 bases lining up with TRBD2. The CDR3 has 16 amino acids. Germline V gives CDR1 SGDLS, CDR2 YYNGEE. With 0 bases clipped from V and 2 bases from J, the junction kept 5 bases outside the gene matches. The CDR3 protein is CASSVAETSPYNEQFF. As DNA, the CDR3 is TGTGCCAGCAGCGTAGCGGAGACTAGCCCCTACAATGAGCAGTTCTTC.

V is TRBV6-5 and J is TRBJ2-5; 14 nucleotides line up with TRBD2. This CDR3 comprises 14 residues. Trimming cost V 4 bases and J 13 bases; bases outside gene matches: 8. Germline CDR1 reads MNHEY; CDR2 reads SVGAGI. The DNA of the CDR3 is TGTGCCAGCAGTTCCACCGGGACTAGCGGGAGTGTGTACTTC. This gives the protein CASSSTGTSGSVYF.

This chain joins TRBV7-2 and TRBJ2-1; TRBD2 is a possible D gene (6 bases). V was pared by 2 bases and J by 8 bases, with 16 bases between. Germline loops: CDR1 SGHTA, CDR2 FQGNSA. This CDR3 has 15 amino acids. CDR3 in amino acids: CASSLSGLVWDEQFF. The CDR3 region has the DNA TGTGCCAGCAGCTTATCGGGACTGGTCTGGGATGAGCAGTTCTTC. Supplemented by reference TRBV7-2 and TRBJ2-1, the full variable domain reads GAGVSQSPSNKVTEKGKDVELRCDPISGHTALYWYRQSLGQGLEFLIYFQGNSAPDKSGLPSDRFSAERTGGSVSTLTIQRTQQEDSAVYLCASSLSGLVWDEQFFGPGTRLTVL.

This chain connects TRBV27 to TRBJ1-5; 7 bases align to TRBD1. The germline V gene has CDR1 MNHEY and CDR2 SMNVEV (reference sequence). The CDR3 is 16 amino acids. With V trimmed by 5 bases and J by 3 bases, 10 bases remained unmatched. CDR3 bases: TGTGCCAGCAGTCCGCGAACGACAGGGTTCAATCAGCCCCAGCATTTT. Its protein product is CASSPRTTGFNQPQHF.

V is TRBV7-9 and J is TRBJ2-5; 7 bases are shared with TRBD2. The junction had 10 bases not matched to a gene; V was cut back by 4 bases and J by 5 bases. Germline V gene lookup returns CDR1 SEHNR and CDR2 FQNEAQ (reference sequence). This CDR3 contains 15 residues. CDR3 amino acids: CASSSLGEGGETQYF. DNA for the CDR3: TGTGCCAGCAGCTCCCTCGGGGAGGGCGGGGAGACCCAGTACTTC.

This clone was seen a single time. The chain joins TRBV6-5 to TRBJ2-3; no clear D. Per the germline V gene, CDR1 is MNHEY and CDR2 is SVGAGI. The CDR3 spans 16 residues. V lost 0 bases, J lost 0 bases, and 10 bases lay in between. Here the CDR3 reads CASSYSSTGSTDTQYF. The CDR3 coding sequence is TGTGCCAGCAGTTACTCAAGTACCGGGAGCACAGATACGCAGTATTTT.

In its sample, this clone was seen once. CDR3 DNA sequence: TGTGCCAGCAGTGATTTTACCGGGATCAAGCTGTTTTTT. Encoded protein: CASSDFTGIKLFF. The chain couples TRBV25-1 to TRBJ2-2, with a weak D call TRBD2 (5 bases). This CDR3 is 13 amino acids long. Trimming removed 3 bases at V and 12 bases at J, with 14 bases between. CDR1 and CDR2 from the germline V gene are MGHDK and SYGVNS.

J is TRBJ2-2 and V is TRBV7-2; the D is unclear. The germline V gene encodes CDR1 SGHTA and CDR2 FQGNSA. Trimming removed 5 bases at V and 6 bases at J, with 10 bases between. CDR3 length equals 13 residues. CDR3 DNA: TGTGCCAGCAGCGAGGTGGTGGCCGGGGAGCTGTTTTTT. Protein sequence: CASSEVVAGELFF.

The chain combines TRBV29-1 with TRBJ2-7; D may be TRBD1 (6 bases). This CDR3 has 15 residues. Germline CDR1 and CDR2: SQVTM and ANQGSEA. V gave up 1 base and J gave up 1 base, with 14 bases separating them. The CDR3 DNA follows: TGCAGCGTTGAAGGGGCCGGGACAAGGTCCTACGAGCAGTACTTC. This encodes CSVEGAGTRSYEQYF.

The V call is TRBV2, the J call TRBJ1-2; D unresolved. From germline, CDR1 is SNHLY and CDR2 FYNNEI. The CDR3 runs 12 residues. V was clipped by 0 bases and J by 8 bases, with 7 bases between them. The CDR3 coding sequence is TGTGCCAGCAGTGAAGCGTCTCGGGGCTACACCTTC. It yields the protein CASSEASRGYTF.

This clone was seen once. The genes are TRBV7-6 and TRBJ1-1; 11 bases map to TRBD1. Trimming cost V 5 bases and J 1 base; bases outside gene matches: 6. CDR1 and CDR2 (germline): SGHVS, FNYEAQ. The CDR3 has 16 amino acids. DNA for the CDR3: TGTGCCAGCAGCCAAGGGACAGGGGGGACGAACACTGAAGCTTTCTTT. It yields the protein CASSQGTGGTNTEAFF.

This chain links TRBV6-5 with TRBJ1-5; D is undetermined. Trimming removed 6 bases from V and 6 bases from J, with 15 bases in between. The CDR3 has 14 residues. CDR1 is MNHEY and CDR2 is SVGAGI in the germline V gene. The CDR3 nucleotides read TGTGCCAGCAGCACAAAGAGAGGGCCTCAGCCCCAGCATTTT. It translates to CASSTKRGPQPQHF.

V usage is TRBV2 and J usage is TRBJ1-5, with D unresolved. The length of the CDR3 is 14 residues. CDR1 is SNHLY, CDR2 FYNNEI, per germline. Trimming stripped 8 bases from V and 2 bases from J, with 13 bases between. CDR3 loop: CASRTEAGNQPQHF. The CDR3 DNA sequence: TGTGCCAGCCGAACTGAGGCAGGCAATCAGCCCCAGCATTTT.

The J gene is TRBJ2-7, the V gene TRBV5-1; maybe TRBD2 (5 bases). With 5 bases removed from V and 4 bases from J, the gap between germline ends came to 10 bases. The CDR3 covers 12 residues. Germline loops: CDR1 SGHRS, CDR2 YFSETQ. CDR3 bases: TGCGCCAGCAGGCCTGAGGGATACGAGCAGTACTTC. As protein: CASRPEGYEQYF.

This sequence joins TRBV30 and TRBJ1-1; TRBD1 is a possible D gene (6 bases). CDR3 size: 13 residues. The germline CDR1 and CDR2 sequences are GTSNPN and SVGIG (reference sequence). Trimming stripped 1 base from V and 6 bases from J, with 12 bases between. In DNA, the CDR3 is TGTGCCTGGAGTGGGACAGTCAGCCCTGAAGCTTTCTTT. It is translated as CAWSGTVSPEAFF.

CDR3 protein: CASSTGIRETQYF. DNA for the CDR3: TGTGCCAGTAGTACAGGGATTCGTGAGACCCAGTACTTC. This chain connects TRBV19 to TRBJ2-5, with TRBD1 as a possible D gene (5 bases). This CDR3 spans 13 amino acids. Germline V lookup: CDR1 LNHDA, CDR2 SQIVND (reference sequence). V lost 4 bases and J 5 bases, leaving 11 bases between the germline ends.

The CDR3 protein is CSASLQGGYEQYF. The DNA for the CDR3 is TGCAGTGCTAGTCTACAGGGGGGGTACGAGCAGTACTTC. The chain is built from TRBV20-1 and TRBJ2-7; possibly TRBD1 for D (8 bases). V dropped 3 bases and J dropped 4 bases, with 13 bases sitting between them. Germline V gene data show CDR1 as DFQATT and CDR2 as SNEGSKA (reference sequence). CDR3 length equals 13 residues.

The rearrangement links TRBV7-9 to TRBJ2-1; 7 bases are shared with TRBD1. V trimming: 6 bases; J trimming: 2 bases; junction bases outside the gene matches: 4. Germline loops: CDR1 SEHNR, CDR2 FQNEAQ (reference sequence). The CDR3 loop spans 14 amino acids. The CDR3 reads CASSLTGAYNEQFF. The CDR3 DNA reads as TGTGCCAGCAGTCTAACAGGGGCCTACAATGAGCAGTTCTTC.

The V and J genes are TRBV18 and TRBJ1-1; 7 nucleotides line up with TRBD1. The germline gives CDR1 KGHSH, CDR2 LQKENI. V lost 5 bases to trimming and J lost 4 bases; unmatched junction nucleotides: 7. The CDR3 loop spans 14 amino acids. CDR3 region: CASSIDRVITEAFF. CDR3 sequence (DNA): TGTGCCAGCTCAATAGACAGGGTGATCACTGAAGCTTTCTTT.

The V call is TRBV10-3, the J call TRBJ2-7, with D possibly TRBD2 on 5 matching bases. Trimming took 7 bases from V and 5 from J, leaving 15 bases between them. Germline-derived CDR1 and CDR2 are ENHRY and SYGVKD. This CDR3 is built from 13 residues. CDR3 coding DNA: TGTGCCATCATGGCGGAGGTCCAGAACGAGCAGTACTTC. Translated, it gives CAIMAEVQNEQYF.

This chain uses TRBV5-4 with TRBJ1-5; D is unresolved. The ends were cut back, 4 bases at V and 5 bases at J, with 10 bases in the middle. The germline V gene encodes CDR1 SGHNT and CDR2 YYREEE (reference sequence). The CDR3 is made up of 13 amino acids. The DNA for the CDR3 is TGTGCCAGCAGCCCTGAGGTGGATCAGCCCCAGCATTTT. Translated, it gives CASSPEVDQPQHF.

The V call is TRBV28, the J call TRBJ1-5; no firm D call. Looked up from germline, CDR1 is MDHEN and CDR2 is SYDVKM. This CDR3 spans 17 amino acids. V was shortened by 7 bases and J by 2 bases, with 21 bases between the two germline ends. Here the CDR3 reads CASTLNLEGIGNQPQHF. Written as DNA, the CDR3 is TGTGCCAGCACCTTAAACCTAGAGGGAATTGGCAATCAGCCCCAGCATTTT.

The CDR3 bases are TGCGCCAGCAACCCGACAGCTTCTGTCACAGATACGCAGTATTTT. Its translation is CASNPTASVTDTQYF. The J gene is TRBJ2-3, the V gene TRBV5-1; D is perhaps TRBD1 (5 bases). Germline V CDR1 and CDR2: SGHRS, YFSETQ. The CDR3 extends over 15 amino acids. The germline V and J ends were trimmed by 6 bases and 2 bases, with 16 bases remaining between them.

This clone was seen only once. V gene TRBV4-3 combines with J gene TRBJ2-6, with D possibly being TRBD1 (6 bases). Germline V gives CDR1 LGHNA, CDR2 YSLEER. CDR3 length equals 17 residues. Trimming pared 0 bases from V and 2 bases from J, leaving 11 bases between. This chain's CDR3 is CASSQDLQGTGANVLTF. DNA of the CDR3: TGCGCCAGCAGCCAAGATTTACAGGGCACTGGGGCCAACGTCCTGACTTTC.

The rearrangement uses TRBV7-3 and TRBJ1-1, with D possibly TRBD1 on 6 matching bases. CDR1 and CDR2 from the germline V gene are SGHTA and FQGTGA. V was shortened by 4 bases and J by 1 base, with 7 bases between the two germline ends. The CDR3 spans 13 residues. The DNA of the CDR3 is TGTGCCAGCAGCTGGGACACGAACACTGAAGCTTTCTTT. This gives the protein CASSWDTNTEAFF.

As to this clone: Other nucleotide sequences from this sample produce the same CDR3. This chain joins TRBV5-1 and TRBJ2-5; 12 bases line up with TRBD1. V was pared by 4 bases and J by 5 bases, with 6 bases of the junction left unmatched. CDR1 is SGHRS, CDR2 YFSETQ, per germline. The CDR3 loop spans 15 amino acids. CDR3 in amino acids: CASSRGTGGRETQYF. CDR3 sequence (DNA): TGCGCCAGCAGCAGAGGGACAGGGGGCCGGGAGACCCAGTACTTC.

V gene TRBV28 combines with J gene TRBJ1-5; 8 bases align to TRBD1. The CDR3 sequence is 15 residues long. Germline loops: CDR1 MDHEN, CDR2 SYDVKM. V trimming: 8 bases; J trimming: 5 bases; junction bases outside the gene matches: 11. CDR3 nucleotides: TGTGCCAGCGGACAGCGGGACAGGATGTATCAGCCCCAGCATTTT. Translating gives CASGQRDRMYQPQHF.

The genes are TRBV11-1 and TRBJ2-7, with TRBD2 matching 8 bases. Per the germline V gene, CDR1 is SGHAT and CDR2 is FQDESV (reference sequence). The CDR3 has 13 amino acids. The J segment lost 2 bases and the V segment lost 5 bases, leaving 2 bases of the junction unmatched. The CDR3 bases are TGTGCCAGCAGCCGGGGGGGGGCCTACGAGCAGTACTTC. It encodes CASSRGGAYEQYF.

The chain links TRBV5-1 to TRBJ2-5; 9 nucleotides agree with TRBD2. Unmatched junction bases numbered 12, after V lost 4 bases and J lost 5 bases. The CDR3 runs 16 residues. The germline CDR1 and CDR2 sequences are SGHRS and YFSETQ. CDR3 sequence: CASSAGSSGSFETQYF. CDR3 sequence (DNA): TGCGCCAGCAGCGCTGGGAGTAGCGGGAGTTTCGAGACCCAGTACTTC.

This clone was counted a single time. The chain recombines TRBV20-1 with TRBJ2-7; D remains unclear. This CDR3 comprises 10 residues. Trimming took 7 bases from V and 3 from J, leaving 7 bases between them. Germline V gene sequence: CDR1 DFQATT, CDR2 SNEGSKA (reference sequence). The CDR3 bases are TGCAGTGTCGGTTACTACGAGCAGTACTTC. Amino acid sequence: CSVGYYEQYF.